The 11 T cell receptor beta chains reported below all come from one sample, sequenced in a study of neoadjuvant anti-PD-1 for oral cavity cancer. The table came from immunoSEQ multiplex PCR; TCRdb's copy has only in-frame clones and leaves some out. The sample has some 15,000 clones, about three quarters seen once; the top ten hold about 3%. Sequences were derived from PBMCs, sampled before nivolumab (anti-PD-1) treatment. Every receptor here comes from a person aged 40 to 85 with oral cavity squamous cell carcinoma.

V is TRBV7-3 and J is TRBJ2-3; 8 bases agree with TRBD2. V shed 5 bases and J 4 bases; nucleotides not matched to a gene: 8. Per germline, CDR1 SGHTA and CDR2 FQGTGA. The CDR3 spans 15 residues. CDR3 sequence (DNA): TGTGCCAGCAGCGCGCCAACTAGCGGCGCAGATACGCAGTATTTT. Amino acids: CASSAPTSGADTQYF.

J is TRBJ2-1 and V is TRBV5-1; D is uncertain. The CDR3 has 15 residues. The V and J ends lost 7 bases and 4 bases respectively, with 18 bases between them. The germline V gene has CDR1 SGHRS and CDR2 YFSETQ. CDR3 region: CASGTWPQTYNEQFF. The CDR3 coding sequence is TGCGCCAGCGGCACTTGGCCACAGACTTACAATGAGCAGTTCTTC.

This clone was counted only a few times. V usage is TRBV6-1 and J usage is TRBJ1-4; no reliable D call. The germline V gene has CDR1 MNHNS and CDR2 SASEGT. CDR3 length: 13 amino acids. Trimming took off 7 bases at V and 7 bases at J, with 13 bases between the two ends. The CDR3 sequence is CASKGLVGEKLFF. CDR3 nucleotide sequence: TGTGCCAGCAAAGGCCTCGTGGGTGAAAAACTGTTTTTT.

This sequence joins TRBV27 and TRBJ2-2, with D possibly TRBD1 on 6 matching bases. Germline lookup yields CDR1 MNHEY and CDR2 SMNVEV (reference sequence). The CDR3 sequence is 14 residues long. The germline V and J ends were trimmed by 8 bases and 7 bases, with 17 bases remaining between them. The CDR3 DNA reads as TGTGCCAGCGGTATGAACCAGGGGCACGGGGAGCTGTTTTTT. Translated: CASGMNQGHGELFF.

V and J are TRBV4-1 and TRBJ1-2; TRBD1 agrees at 9 bases. This CDR3 is 17 amino acids long. CDR1 and CDR2 from the germline V gene are MGHRA and YSYEKL. The V segment lost 2 bases and the J segment 7 bases; nucleotides outside the gene matches: 14. CDR3 residues: CASSQPLGQGNNRGYTF. CDR3 nucleotide sequence: TGCGCCAGCAGCCAACCCCTCGGACAGGGGAATAATCGTGGCTACACCTTC.

V gene TRBV5-1 combines with J gene TRBJ2-3, with D possibly TRBD2 on 5 matching bases. The CDR3 covers 13 residues. Trimming left V 3 bases short and J 1 base short, with 6 bases between. Germline CDR1 and CDR2: SGHRS and YFSETQ. CDR3 sequence: CASSSGGTDTQYF. The CDR3 nucleotides are TGCGCCAGCAGCTCCGGGGGCACAGATACGCAGTATTTT.

There are a few counts of this clone. The rearrangement links TRBV20-1 to TRBJ2-3; no reliable D call. This CDR3 has 10 amino acids. CDR1 is DFQATT and CDR2 is SNEGSKA in the germline V gene (reference sequence). V lost 4 bases to trimming and J lost 3 bases, with 2 bases between them. CDR3 sequence reads: CSANTDTQYF. DNA for the CDR3: TGCAGTGCTAATACAGATACGCAGTATTTT.

This clone showed up just once. The chain carries TRBV28 and TRBJ2-7; TRBD2 agrees at 8 bases. This CDR3 spans 13 amino acids. CDR1 is MDHEN and CDR2 is SYDVKM in the germline V gene. The CDR3 spells CATLSGLVYEQYF. The CDR3 DNA follows: TGTGCGACGCTTTCGGGACTAGTCTACGAGCAGTACTTC.

V gene TRBV2 combines with J gene TRBJ2-7, with TRBD2 as a possible D gene (6 bases). Germline V gene lookup returns CDR1 SNHLY and CDR2 FYNNEI. The CDR3 is 13 residues long. Trimming removed 5 bases at V and 3 bases at J, with 11 bases between. CDR3 residues: CASSPDSGYEQYF. The CDR3 nucleotides read TGTGCCAGCAGTCCCGATAGCGGCTACGAGCAGTACTTC.

In this sample, this clone turned up a few times. The genes are TRBV10-3 and TRBJ1-2; D is unresolved. Trimming removed 8 bases from V and 1 base from J, with 11 bases in between. Looked up from germline, CDR1 is ENHRY and CDR2 is SYGVKD. This CDR3 has 13 amino acids. CDR3 region: CAIAGDYNYGYTF. The CDR3 DNA reads as TGTGCCATCGCGGGTGACTATAACTATGGCTACACCTTC.

The rearrangement links TRBV5-1 to TRBJ2-1, with D tentatively TRBD1 (6 bases). The CDR3 runs to 16 residues. Trimming cost V 5 bases and J 4 bases, with 19 bases left between them. Germline CDR1 and CDR2: SGHRS and YFSETQ. The CDR3 coding sequence is TGCGCCAGCAGTCCAGGGGCCGAATTCAATTACAATGAGCAGTTCTTC. As protein: CASSPGAEFNYNEQFF.